This T cell receptor (beta chain) was obtained from a study of T-cell reconstitution after alpha-beta-depleted transplantation in children. TCRbeta library preparation incorporated unique molecular identifiers. TCRdb reanalysed the PCR reads using MiXCR and keeps one entry per CDR3 protein. Here the sample spans about 580,000 distinct CDR3 sequences, under 25% being singletons. The CDR3 sequence is 19 residues long. Germline V gene lookup returns CDR1 LNHDA and CDR2 SQIVND (reference sequence). The germline V and J ends were trimmed by 4 bases and 3 bases, with 25 bases remaining between them. This receptor was identified in a boy under two years old who had a stem cell transplant for acute myeloid leukemia, so the T cells may come from the graft donor. The sample consisted of PBMCs, mostly from graft donor cells, taken 360 days after TCRalphabeta/CD19-depleted stem cell transplant. This chain joins TRBV19 and TRBJ2-1; D possibly corresponds to TRBD2 (5 bases). The CDR3: CASSKIPGSPSGLYNEQFF. CDR3 in DNA: TGTGCCAGTAGTAAAATCCCGGGGTCCCCCTCGGGTCTCTACAATGAGCAGTTCTTC.